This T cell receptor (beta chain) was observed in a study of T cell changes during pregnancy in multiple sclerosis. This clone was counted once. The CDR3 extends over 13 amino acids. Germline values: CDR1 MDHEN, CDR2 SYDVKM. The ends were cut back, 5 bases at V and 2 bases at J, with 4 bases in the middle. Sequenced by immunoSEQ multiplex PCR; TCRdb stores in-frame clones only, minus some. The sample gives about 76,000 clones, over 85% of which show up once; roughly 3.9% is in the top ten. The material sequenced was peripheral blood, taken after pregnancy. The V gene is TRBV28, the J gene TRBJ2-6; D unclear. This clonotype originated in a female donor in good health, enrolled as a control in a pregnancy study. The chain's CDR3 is CASSPTGANVLTF. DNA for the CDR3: TGTGCCAGCAGTCCAACTGGGGCCAACGTCCTGACTTTC.